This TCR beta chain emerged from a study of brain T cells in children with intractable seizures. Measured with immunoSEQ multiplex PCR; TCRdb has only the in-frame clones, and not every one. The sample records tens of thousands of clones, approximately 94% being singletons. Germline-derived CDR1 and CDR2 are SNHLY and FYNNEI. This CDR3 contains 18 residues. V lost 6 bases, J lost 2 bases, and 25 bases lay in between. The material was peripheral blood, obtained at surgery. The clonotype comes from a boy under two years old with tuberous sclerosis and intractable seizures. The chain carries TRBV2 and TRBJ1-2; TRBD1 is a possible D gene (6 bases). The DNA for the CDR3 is TGTGCCAGCAGGGGATGGACAGCCGATAACGCTTTAAACTATGGCTACACCTTC. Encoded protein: CASRGWTADNALNYGYTF.